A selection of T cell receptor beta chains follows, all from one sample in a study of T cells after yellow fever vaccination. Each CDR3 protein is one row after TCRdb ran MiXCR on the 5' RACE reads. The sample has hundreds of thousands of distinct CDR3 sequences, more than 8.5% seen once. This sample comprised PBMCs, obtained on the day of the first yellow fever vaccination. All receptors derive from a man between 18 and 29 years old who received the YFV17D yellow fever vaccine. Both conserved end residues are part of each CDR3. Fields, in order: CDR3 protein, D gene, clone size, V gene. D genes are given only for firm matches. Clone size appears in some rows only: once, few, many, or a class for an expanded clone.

CASSFHSGWPQETQYF | TRBD2 | NA | TRBV11-2
CASSQGRRREAFF | NA | NA | TRBV4-2
CGSAGGRAEAFF | NA | few | TRBV20-1
CASSLTPRGRDEKLFF | TRBD1 | few | TRBV5-1
CASSDSAGIYNEQFF | TRBD2 | NA | TRBV5-5
CAISEGPGANVLTF | NA | few | TRBV10-3
CASSPMVDRGSNEQFF | TRBD1 | NA | TRBV7-6
CASSFRGQNTGELFF | NA | few | TRBV12-3/TRBV12-4
CASSLSAPGELFF | NA | NA | TRBV5-6
CASSQLTGWQFF | TRBD1 | many | TRBV27
CASSPTPLVSPAGETQYF | NA | few | TRBV5-6
CSAPEQGRSEAFF | NA | many | TRBV29-1
CASSPGHMNTEAFF | NA | NA | TRBV7-9